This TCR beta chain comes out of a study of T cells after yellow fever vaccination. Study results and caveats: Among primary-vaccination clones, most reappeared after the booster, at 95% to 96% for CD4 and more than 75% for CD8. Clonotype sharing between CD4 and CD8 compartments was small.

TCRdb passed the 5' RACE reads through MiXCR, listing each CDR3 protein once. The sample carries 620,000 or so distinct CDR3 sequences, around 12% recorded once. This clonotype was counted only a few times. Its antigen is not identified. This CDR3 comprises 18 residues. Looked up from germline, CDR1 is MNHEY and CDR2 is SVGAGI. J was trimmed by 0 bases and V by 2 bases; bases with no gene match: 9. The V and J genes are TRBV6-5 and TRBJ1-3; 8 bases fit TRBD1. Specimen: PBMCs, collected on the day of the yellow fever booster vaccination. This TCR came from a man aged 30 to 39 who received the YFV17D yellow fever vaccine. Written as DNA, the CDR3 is TGTGCCAGCAGTTACCAACTGGACAGGGCCGTCTCTGGAAACACCATATATTTT. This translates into CASSYQLDRAVSGNTIYF.